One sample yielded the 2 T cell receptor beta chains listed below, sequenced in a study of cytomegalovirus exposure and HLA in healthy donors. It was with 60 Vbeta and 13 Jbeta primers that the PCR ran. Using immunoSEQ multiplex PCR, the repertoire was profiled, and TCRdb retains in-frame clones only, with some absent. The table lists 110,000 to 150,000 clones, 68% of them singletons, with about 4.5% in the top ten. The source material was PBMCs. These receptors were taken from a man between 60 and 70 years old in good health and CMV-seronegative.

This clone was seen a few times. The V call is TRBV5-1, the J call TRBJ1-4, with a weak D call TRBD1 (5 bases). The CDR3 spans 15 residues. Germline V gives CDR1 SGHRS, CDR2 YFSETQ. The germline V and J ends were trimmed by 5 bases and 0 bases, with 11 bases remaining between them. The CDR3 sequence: CASRETVATNEKLFF. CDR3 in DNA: TGCGCCAGCAGGGAGACAGTTGCAACTAATGAAAAACTGTTTTTT.

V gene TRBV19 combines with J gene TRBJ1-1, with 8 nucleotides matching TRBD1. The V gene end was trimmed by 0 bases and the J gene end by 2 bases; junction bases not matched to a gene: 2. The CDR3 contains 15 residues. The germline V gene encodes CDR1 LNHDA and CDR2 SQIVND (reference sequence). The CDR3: CASSIEGQGNTEAFF. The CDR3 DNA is TGTGCCAGTAGTATAGAAGGACAGGGCAACACTGAAGCTTTCTTT.